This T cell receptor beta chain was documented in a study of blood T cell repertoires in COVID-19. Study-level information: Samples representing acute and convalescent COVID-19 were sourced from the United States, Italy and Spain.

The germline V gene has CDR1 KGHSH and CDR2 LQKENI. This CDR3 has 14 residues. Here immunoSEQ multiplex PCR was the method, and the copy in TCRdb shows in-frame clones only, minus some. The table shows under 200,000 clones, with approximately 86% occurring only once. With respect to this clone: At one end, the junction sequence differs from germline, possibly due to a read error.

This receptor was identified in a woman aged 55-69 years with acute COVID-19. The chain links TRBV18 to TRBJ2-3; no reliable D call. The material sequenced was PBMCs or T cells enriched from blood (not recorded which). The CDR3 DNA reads TGTGCCAGCTCCCAGGCTGTCGGCACATATACGCAGTATTTT. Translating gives CASSQAVGTYTQYF.